Listed below are T cell receptor beta chains from one sample, sequenced in a study of response to subunit inactivated influenza vaccine. TCRdb re-called the RT-PCR reads with MiXCR, one entry per CDR3 protein. Here the sample spans hundreds of thousands of distinct CDR3 sequences, 15% to 17% being singletons. The input for sequencing was PBMCs from blood, taken 11 to 12 days after vaccination. These receptors came from a man between 45 and 60 years old who received an inactivated influenza vaccine. The CDR3 runs from the conserved cysteine through the conserved F or W. The order of the fields is clone size, D gene, J gene, V gene, CDR3 DNA, CDR3 protein. D genes are given only for firm matches. Expanded clones get a size class; other rows say once, few or many, or leave the size out.

size: .
D: .
J: TRBJ2-1
V: TRBV24-1
DNA: TGTGCCACCAGGGGGGACGGAGGCTCCTACAATGAGCAGTTCTTC
CDR3: CATRGDGGSYNEQFF

size: many
D: TRBD2
J: TRBJ2-2
V: TRBV4-2
DNA: TGTGCCAGCAGCCAAACACCTCGGACTAGCGGGATTGAGGAGCTGTTTTTT
CDR3: CASSQTPRTSGIEELFF

size: few
D: .
J: TRBJ2-3
V: TRBV7-9
DNA: TGTGCCAGCAGCACCTCTAGCACAGATACGCAGTATTTT
CDR3: CASSTSSTDTQYF

size: .
D: .
J: TRBJ2-7
V: TRBV5-1
DNA: TGCGCCAGCAGCCCACCGGGACCGCCCCACGAGCAGTACTTC
CDR3: CASSPPGPPHEQYF

size: many
D: TRBD2
J: TRBJ2-3
V: TRBV12-3/TRBV12-4
DNA: TGTGCCAGCAGTTTAACGGCTAGCGGGGTGAGCACAGATACGCAGTATTTT
CDR3: CASSLTASGVSTDTQYF

size: .
D: TRBD1
J: TRBJ2-7
V: TRBV6-5
DNA: TGTGCCAGCAGTTACTCGACGACAGGGCACGAGCAGTACTTC
CDR3: CASSYSTTGHEQYF

size: .
D: TRBD1
J: TRBJ2-7
V: TRBV5-1
DNA: TGCGCCAGCAGCCCCGGACAGGTAATGGACGAGCAGTACTTC
CDR3: CASSPGQVMDEQYF

size: many
D: .
J: TRBJ2-2
V: TRBV5-6
DNA: TGTGCCAGCAGCTACGGGACACCCGTTACCGGGGAGCTGTTTTTT
CDR3: CASSYGTPVTGELFF

size: few
D: TRBD2
J: TRBJ2-1
V: TRBV24-1
DNA: TGTGCCACCAGTGAACCAGCGGGGGGATCCTACAATGAGCAGTTCTTC
CDR3: CATSEPAGGSYNEQFF

size: .
D: .
J: TRBJ2-2
V: TRBV7-2
DNA: TGTGCCAGCAGCCCGGACACCCTCATGCTAAACACCGGGGAGCTGTTTTTT
CDR3: CASSPDTLMLNTGELFF

size: few
D: .
J: TRBJ2-7
V: TRBV7-3
DNA: TGTGCCAGCAGCATTAAGGGGGGAGGCGAGCAGTACTTC
CDR3: CASSIKGGGEQYF

size: few
D: .
J: TRBJ1-1
V: TRBV12-3/TRBV12-4
DNA: TGTGCCAGCAGTTCGAGACACCTCAACACTGAAGCTTTCTTT
CDR3: CASSSRHLNTEAFF

size: many
D: .
J: TRBJ2-7
V: TRBV4-2
DNA: TGTGCCAGCAGCCAAGATGCAGGGAACTACGAGCAGTACTTC
CDR3: CASSQDAGNYEQYF